Here is one TCR beta chain with its context. What it binds is unknown. Per sample, at least 5.5 micrograms of total RNA were extracted. The use of a sample-barcoded 5' primer and a J-beta primer mix characterized a second PCR of about 6 to 12 cycles. There were at least 2.5 million CDR3-containing paired-end reads obtained from each sample. MiXCR, run by TCRdb on the 5' RACE reads, gives a single entry per CDR3 protein. The sample shows over 1,500,000 distinct CDR3 sequences, approximately 39% of them seen only once. This specimen comes from a study of blood T cells in healthy people across ages. Whole-study findings and limits: Among T cells, TCR beta diversity per million cells dropped roughly linearly as age rose.

This TCR derives from a human donor in good health. The sample taken for sequencing was blood.

DNA of the CDR3: TGCGCCAGCAGCTTGTTCGTAGCGGGGGACCCCCGAGAGACCCAGTACTTC. Protein sequence: CASSLFVAGDPRETQYF. The gene calls are TRBV5-1 and TRBJ2-5, with 9 nucleotides matching TRBD2. This CDR3 has 17 residues. Germline CDR1 reads SGHRS; CDR2 reads YFSETQ. Unmatched junction bases numbered 11, after V lost 1 base and J lost 4 bases.